This record concerns one TCR beta chain sequence. TCRdb's table, derived via immunoSEQ multiplex PCR, lists solely in-frame clones and lacks some. The sample lists roughly 100,000 clones, almost 85% occurring once. This sample stems from a study of T cell responses to AZD1222 COVID-19 vaccine. Germline V CDR1 and CDR2: SGHTS, YDEGEE. The CDR3 is 16 amino acids. Trimming shortened V by 6 bases and J by 5 bases, and 23 bases separated the two germline ends. Source: peripheral blood, taken on day 0 of AZD1222 vaccination. The chain joins TRBV5-8 to TRBJ1-1; no clear D gene. This sequence was found in an adult in good health. CDR3 DNA sequence: TGTGCCAGCATTCCCTTACCCGGGTGGGGTGCAACTGAAGCTTTCTTT. Translated: CASIPLPGWGATEAFF.